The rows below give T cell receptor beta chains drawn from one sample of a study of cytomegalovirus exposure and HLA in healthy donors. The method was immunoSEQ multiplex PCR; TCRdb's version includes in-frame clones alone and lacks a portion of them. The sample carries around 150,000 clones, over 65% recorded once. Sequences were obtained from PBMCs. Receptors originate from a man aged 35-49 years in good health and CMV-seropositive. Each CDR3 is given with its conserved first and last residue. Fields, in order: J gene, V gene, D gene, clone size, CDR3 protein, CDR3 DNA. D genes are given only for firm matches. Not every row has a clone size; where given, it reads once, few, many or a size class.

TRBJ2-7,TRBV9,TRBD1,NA,CASSPKRGQGYEQYF,TGTGCCAGCAGCCCAAAGAGGGGACAGGGGTACGAGCAGTACTTC
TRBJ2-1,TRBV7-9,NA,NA,CASSLATAGEQFF,TGTGCCAGCAGCTTAGCGACGGCGGGTGAGCAGTTCTTC
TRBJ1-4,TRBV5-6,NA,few,CASSLGRHGEKLFF,TGTGCCAGCAGCTTGGGGAGGCATGGTGAAAAACTGTTTTTT
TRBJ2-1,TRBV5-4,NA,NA,CASSLKVGDEQFF,TGTGCCAGCAGCTTGAAGGTGGGCGATGAGCAGTTCTTC
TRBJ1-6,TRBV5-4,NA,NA,CAGSLAGEGSPLHF,TGTGCCGGCTCTCTGGCAGGGGAGGGATCACCCCTCCACTTT
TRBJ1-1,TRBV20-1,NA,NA,CSASQETEAFF,TGCAGTGCTAGTCAGGAAACTGAAGCTTTCTTT
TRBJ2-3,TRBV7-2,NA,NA,CASSRQFGSTDTQYF,TGTGCCAGCAGTCGCCAGTTCGGGAGCACAGATACGCAGTATTTT
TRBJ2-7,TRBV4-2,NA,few,CASSQRGGEQYF,TGTGCCAGCAGCCAACGGGGTGGGGAGCAGTACTTC
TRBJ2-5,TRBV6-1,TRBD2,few,CASSESAGGQETQYF,TGTGCCAGCAGTGAATCAGCGGGGGGACAAGAGACCCAGTACTTC
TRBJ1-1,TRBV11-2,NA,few,CASSLFRAWGTEAFF,TGTGCCAGCAGCTTATTCAGGGCCTGGGGCACTGAAGCTTTCTTT
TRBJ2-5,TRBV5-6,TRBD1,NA,CASSLHRGRGQETQYF,TGTGCCAGCAGCTTACACAGGGGAAGGGGCCAAGAGACCCAGTACTTC
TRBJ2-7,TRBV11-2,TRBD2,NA,CASGPGRGGASYEQYF,TGTGCCAGCGGCCCCGGTCGGGGAGGGGCCTCCTACGAGCAGTACTTC
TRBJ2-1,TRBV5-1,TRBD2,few,CASSILTSGGASYNEQFF,TGCGCCAGCAGCATCCTGACTAGCGGGGGGGCCTCCTACAATGAGCAGTTCTTC
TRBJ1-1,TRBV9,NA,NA,CASSVDFRGNTEAFF,TGTGCCAGCAGCGTAGATTTCAGGGGAAACACTGAAGCTTTCTTT
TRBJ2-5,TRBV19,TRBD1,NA,CASGDRGGGETQYF,TGTGCCAGTGGGGACAGGGGGGGCGGCGAGACCCAGTACTTC
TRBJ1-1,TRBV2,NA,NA,CASRLQGQQNTEAFF,TGTGCCAGCAGGTTGCAGGGGCAACAGAACACTGAAGCTTTCTTT
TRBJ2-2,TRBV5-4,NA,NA,CASSRTGTGELFF,TGTGCCAGCAGCCGAACGGGCACCGGGGAGCTGTTTTTT
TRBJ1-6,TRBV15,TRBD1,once,CATSRAPDRTSPLHF,TGTGCCACCAGCAGAGCCCCGGACAGGACTTCACCCCTCCACTTT
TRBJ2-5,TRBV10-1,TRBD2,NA,CASSEASGGPLQETQYF,TGCGCCAGCAGTGAGGCTAGCGGGGGCCCTCTACAAGAGACCCAGTACTTC
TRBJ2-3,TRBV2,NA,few,CASSEPGETDTQYF,TGTGCCAGCAGTGAACCAGGGGAGACAGATACGCAGTATTTT
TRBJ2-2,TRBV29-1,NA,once,CSVFYTGELFF,TGCAGCGTTTTCTACACCGGGGAGCTGTTTTTT
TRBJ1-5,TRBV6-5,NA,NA,CASSYRRESNQPQHF,TGTGCCAGCAGTTATAGGCGGGAAAGCAATCAGCCCCAGCATTTT
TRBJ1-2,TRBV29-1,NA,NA,CSFEGRANYGYTF,TGCAGCTTCGAAGGTAGAGCTAACTATGGCTACACCTTC
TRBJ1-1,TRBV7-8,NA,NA,CASSRGREGTEAFF,TGTGCCAGCAGCCGTGGACGGGAGGGCACTGAAGCTTTCTTT